The 28 T cell receptor beta chains below come from one sample, sequenced in a study of blood T cell repertoires in COVID-19 (dated by TCRdb to the early 2020s). Library generation was performed with the immunoSEQ multiplex PCR assay. Not all clones reach the TCRdb copy of this immuneACCESS table, which keeps in-frame sequences only. Checked studies attribute under half of the gap to unresolved V genes and leave the rest unexplained. Within this sample are some 40,000 clones, with around 80% of them counted one time only. Approximately 15% of the sample rests with the top ten. Sequencing was carried out using peripheral blood. All receptors derive from a man between 65 and 79 years old with acute or convalescent COVID-19.

This chain uses TRBV6-5 with TRBJ2-7; tentative D call: TRBD2 (6 bases). The CDR3 spans 14 residues. Germline V gene sequence: CDR1 MNHEY, CDR2 SVGAGI. V dropped 6 bases and J dropped 3 bases, with 15 bases sitting between them. The chain's CDR3 is CASRTAGTFYEQYF. The CDR3, as DNA: TGTGCCAGCAGAACGGCCGGGACTTTCTACGAGCAGTACTTC.

This clone was counted between two and nine times. This chain links TRBV24-1 with TRBJ1-4; 9 positions agree with TRBD1. The CDR3 contains 16 residues. V lost 3 bases to trimming and J lost 8 bases; unmatched junction nucleotides: 9. Germline V gene data show CDR1 as KGHDR and CDR2 as SFDVKD. CDR3 nucleotides: TGTGCCACCAGTGATGGGTACAGGGGGCGCGACGAAAAACTGTTTTTT. It is translated as CATSDGYRGRDEKLFF.

The CDR3 DNA reads TGCAGCGTTGAAGATTGGGGACAGGGGGTATACGAGCAGTACTTC. Translation gives CSVEDWGQGVYEQYF. The chain is built from TRBV29-1 and TRBJ2-7, with 11 bases that match TRBD1. Trimming at V came to 0 bases and at J to 4 bases, leaving 5 bases not matched to a gene. CDR3 length equals 15 residues. The germline V gene encodes CDR1 SQVTM and CDR2 ANQGSEA.

This clone was seen a few times. CDR3 sequence: CASSEGQGRQPQHF. The DNA of the CDR3 is TGTGCCAGCTCTGAGGGACAGGGGCGCCAGCCCCAGCATTTT. The chain joins TRBV18 to TRBJ1-5; the match to TRBD1 covers 10 bases. CDR1 and CDR2 from the germline V gene are KGHSH and LQKENI. CDR3 length: 14 amino acids. The trim removed 6 bases at V and 7 bases at J, leaving 6 bases unmatched.

The genes are TRBV6-2 or TRBV6-3 and TRBJ1-6; 7 bases are shared with TRBD1. J lost 7 bases, V lost 0 bases, and 0 bases had no gene match. CDR1 MNHEY and CDR2 SVGEGT come from the germline V gene. The CDR3 is 14 amino acids. CDR3 amino acids: CASSYSQGNSPLHF. The CDR3 bases are TGTGCCAGCAGTTACTCACAGGGGAATTCACCCCTCCACTTT.

V and J are TRBV30 and TRBJ2-7; D gene uncertain. Germline-derived CDR1 and CDR2 are GTSNPN and SVGIG (reference sequence). V lost 8 bases to trimming and J lost 0 bases, with 8 bases between them. The CDR3 spans 11 residues. The CDR3 loop reads CAGRSSYEQYF. The CDR3 region has the DNA TGTGCCGGGCGATCCTCCTACGAGCAGTACTTC.

The chain uses TRBV7-2 and TRBJ1-4; 10 bases are a match to TRBD1. This CDR3 comprises 14 residues. Germline CDR1 reads SGHTA; CDR2 reads FQGNSA. Losses at the gene ends were 4 bases for V and 6 bases for J; bases not matched to a gene: 2. CDR3 DNA sequence: TGTGCCAGCAGCTCGACAGGGGGCGATGAAAAACTGTTTTTT. Protein product: CASSSTGGDEKLFF.

This clone has just a few counts. The chain joins TRBV2 to TRBJ1-1, with 12 bases that match TRBD1. CDR3 length equals 16 residues. The germline gives CDR1 SNHLY, CDR2 FYNNEI. Unmatched junction bases numbered 11, after V lost 6 bases and J lost 6 bases. CDR3 in amino acids: CASRELKGTGGSEAFF. The CDR3 coding sequence is TGTGCCAGCAGGGAATTAAAAGGGACAGGGGGCTCTGAAGCTTTCTTT.

This clone was counted only a few times. The chain carries TRBV18 and TRBJ1-6; tentatively, D is TRBD1 (6 bases). V was pared by 1 base and J by 8 bases, with 12 bases between. CDR1 and CDR2 (germline): KGHSH, LQKENI. CDR3 length equals 15 residues. The CDR3 loop is CASSPQTGNDSPLHF. CDR3 DNA sequence: TGTGCCAGCTCACCACAGACAGGCAATGATTCACCCCTCCACTTT.

The genes are TRBV4-1 and TRBJ1-6; D may be TRBD1 (6 bases). Trimming cost V 2 bases and J 2 bases, with 19 bases left between them. The CDR3 consists of 19 residues. Germline V gene data show CDR1 as MGHRA and CDR2 as YSYEKL. The chain's CDR3 is CASSQRALIYRAYNSPLHF. The CDR3, as DNA: TGCGCCAGCAGCCAAAGGGCCCTAATCTACAGGGCCTATAATTCACCCCTCCACTTT.

This chain links TRBV11-2 with TRBJ1-4, with unresolved D. The ends were cut back, 5 bases at V and 2 bases at J, with 18 bases in the middle. Germline loops: CDR1 SGHAT, CDR2 FQNNGV. The length of the CDR3 is 17 residues. CDR3 sequence: CASSRRRGAGTNEKLFF. CDR3 bases: TGTGCCAGCAGCCGTCGTCGGGGTGCCGGGACTAATGAAAAACTGTTTTTT.

The chain recombines TRBV27 with TRBJ1-2; 9 nucleotides line up with TRBD1. This CDR3 contains 14 residues. Germline V gene data show CDR1 as MNHEY and CDR2 as SMNVEV (reference sequence). V shed 0 bases, J shed 6 bases, and the junction held 2 bases outside the gene matches. The CDR3 DNA reads TGTGCCAGCAGTTTATCGAGGACAGGGGATGGCTACACCTTC. It yields the protein CASSLSRTGDGYTF.

The genes are TRBV10-3 and TRBJ2-7; a weak D match, TRBD2 (6 bases). Germline assignment: CDR1 ENHRY and CDR2 SYGVKD. The CDR3 runs to 15 residues. V dropped 7 bases and J dropped 6 bases, with 22 bases sitting between them. For the CDR3, the DNA is TGTGCCATCACCGAGGGACTTCCGGGGGATCCCGAGCAGTACTTC. Translating it yields CAITEGLPGDPEQYF.

The genes are TRBV10-1 and TRBJ1-1, with TRBD1 as a possible D gene (6 bases). Trimming left V 6 bases short and J 1 base short, with 15 bases between. The CDR3 totals 15 residues. Per the germline V gene, CDR1 is WNHNN and CDR2 is SYGVQD (reference sequence). The CDR3 region is CASRKDATGNTEAFF. CDR3 DNA: TGCGCCAGCAGGAAAGACGCGACAGGGAACACTGAAGCTTTCTTT.

This clone was counted a few times. The chain combines TRBV6-5 with TRBJ2-1, with 7 bases lining up with TRBD1. The CDR3 consists of 14 residues. The germline V gene encodes CDR1 MNHEY and CDR2 SVGAGI. J lost 6 bases, V lost 3 bases, and 5 bases had no gene match. CDR3: CASSYDRVGNEQFF. The CDR3 DNA follows: TGTGCCAGCAGTTATGACAGGGTCGGCAATGAGCAGTTCTTC.

The rearrangement links TRBV7-9 to TRBJ2-5; D is perhaps TRBD1 (6 bases). The CDR3 loop spans 12 amino acids. V lost 5 bases, J lost 5 bases, and 9 bases lay in between. In germline, CDR1 is SEHNR, CDR2 FQNEAQ (reference sequence). CDR3: CASSQRGETQYF. DNA of the CDR3: TGTGCCAGCAGCCAAAGGGGGGAGACCCAGTACTTC.

The chain recombines TRBV3-1 (or the pseudogene TRBV3-2) with TRBJ2-7; tentative D call: TRBD2 (5 bases). CDR3 length: 12 residues. The germline V gene has CDR1 LGHDT and CDR2 YNNKEL (reference sequence). With 4 bases removed from V and 3 bases from J, the gap between germline ends came to 7 bases. The CDR3 protein is CASSLRDYEQYF. DNA for the CDR3: TGTGCCAGCAGCCTCCGGGACTACGAGCAGTACTTC.

This clone appeared a single time. V usage is TRBV10-1 and J usage is TRBJ2-3; D possibly corresponds to TRBD1 (6 bases). The CDR3 consists of 16 residues. Germline CDR1 reads WNHNN; CDR2 reads SYGVQD (reference sequence). With 0 bases removed from V and 4 bases from J, the gap between germline ends came to 14 bases. CDR3 loop: CASSESPGHPADTQYF. The CDR3 DNA is TGCGCCAGCAGTGAGTCCCCGGGACATCCCGCAGATACGCAGTATTTT.

The rearrangement joins TRBV10-3 to TRBJ1-2; no reliable D call. Trimming cost V 2 bases and J 8 bases, with 12 bases left between them. There are 13 residues in the CDR3. CDR1 and CDR2 from the germline V gene are ENHRY and SYGVKD. The CDR3 bases are TGTGCCATCAGTGAGGTTCAGGATCTCGGCTACACCTTC. Translating gives CAISEVQDLGYTF.

The rearrangement joins TRBV28 to TRBJ2-2; 10 bases map to TRBD2. Germline V gives CDR1 MDHEN, CDR2 SYDVKM. The J segment lost 1 base and the V segment lost 5 bases, leaving 7 bases of the junction unmatched. CDR3 length equals 17 residues. The CDR3 DNA reads TGTGCCAGCAGTCCCCCAAGCGGGAGGGGGAACACCGGGGAGCTGTTTTTT. Translating it yields CASSPPSGRGNTGELFF.

This clone has a handful of counts. The chain employs TRBV4-3 and TRBJ2-2, with 11 bases identical to TRBD1. V was clipped by 0 bases and J by 5 bases; unmatched bases: 8. The germline CDR1 and CDR2 sequences are LGHNA and YSLEER. The CDR3 spans 18 residues. The CDR3 sequence is CASSQDGTGGVLTGELFF. CDR3 in DNA: TGCGCCAGCAGCCAAGATGGGACAGGGGGTGTTTTAACCGGGGAGCTGTTTTTT.

The V and J genes are TRBV6-5 and TRBJ2-7; D is possibly TRBD1 (6 bases). The V gene lost 0 bases and the J gene lost 3 bases, with 9 bases spanning the gap. This CDR3 has 14 residues. Germline V gives CDR1 MNHEY, CDR2 SVGAGI. The CDR3 loop reads CASSYSRGHYEQYF. CDR3 DNA sequence: TGTGCCAGCAGTTACTCCCGGGGACACTACGAGCAGTACTTC.

The chain is built from TRBV24-1 and TRBJ2-3, with TRBD1 matching 8 bases. The ends lost 5 bases at V and 1 base at J; junction bases unmatched: 4. CDR1 is KGHDR, CDR2 SFDVKD, per germline. The CDR3 loop spans 15 amino acids. Here the CDR3 reads CATSVGTGGTDTQYF. In DNA form, the CDR3 reads TGTGCCACCAGTGTCGGGACAGGAGGCACAGATACGCAGTATTTT.

The chain combines TRBV5-4 with TRBJ2-3, with 9 bases fitting TRBD1. The CDR3 totals 13 residues. Trimming at V came to 8 bases and at J to 0 bases, leaving 1 base not matched to a gene. The germline gives CDR1 SGHNT, CDR2 YYREEE (reference sequence). Here the CDR3 reads CASGQGSTDTQYF. CDR3 DNA: TGTGCCAGTGGACAGGGGAGCACAGATACGCAGTATTTT.

This rearrangement joins TRBV29-1 to TRBJ1-1; D gene ambiguous. The germline CDR1 and CDR2 sequences are SQVTM and ANQGSEA. V was shortened by 2 bases and J by 7 bases, with 14 bases between the two germline ends. CDR3 length: 13 residues. CDR3 region: CSVEKEAGLEAFF. CDR3 in DNA: TGCAGCGTTGAAAAGGAGGCAGGCCTTGAAGCTTTCTTT.

This clone was detected only a few times. The chain joins TRBV5-1 to TRBJ2-2; TRBD1 aligns across 7 bases. The CDR3 is 15 amino acids. V shed 2 bases, J shed 3 bases, and the junction held 4 bases outside the gene matches. Germline CDR1 reads SGHRS; CDR2 reads YFSETQ. The CDR3 bases are TGCGCCAGCAGCTTACAGGGGTATGACACCGGGGAGCTGTTTTTT. Translating it yields CASSLQGYDTGELFF. The full variable domain, with the rest looked up from reference TRBV5-1 and TRBJ2-2, is KAGVTQTPRYLIKTRGQQVTLSCSPISGHRSVSWYQQTPGQGLQFLFEYFSETQRNKGNFPGRFSGRQFSNSRSEMNVSTLELGDSALYLCASSLQGYDTGELFFGEGSRLTVL.

This clone was seen only once. The chain carries TRBV7-2 and TRBJ2-1; D may be TRBD2 (6 bases). Germline CDR1 SGHTA, CDR2 FQGNSA. Deletions cut 5 bases from V and 6 bases from J, with 11 bases between. This CDR3 has 13 amino acids. The CDR3 sequence: CASSQPTSNEQFF. For the CDR3, the DNA is TGTGCCAGCAGCCAACCGACTAGCAATGAGCAGTTCTTC.

The chain recombines TRBV28 with TRBJ2-1; weak D call: TRBD2 (6 bases). Between the trimmed V and J ends, which lost 6 bases and 7 bases, there was a span of 10 bases. Germline CDR1 and CDR2: MDHEN and SYDVKM. The CDR3 sequence is 12 residues long. The CDR3 protein is CASSQGLNEQFF. The CDR3 region has the DNA TGTGCCAGCAGCCAAGGACTAAATGAGCAGTTCTTC.